Listed below are T cell receptor beta chains from one sample, sequenced in a study of T cells in localized non-small cell lung cancer. The repertoire was sequenced with immunoSEQ multiplex PCR; TCRdb's copy has only in-frame clones and lacks some. This table holds 41,000 or so clones, almost 90% found once. The material was peripheral blood, obtained before any cancer treatment. The receptors derive from a female donor older than 55 with stage I squamous cell lung carcinoma. Both conserved end residues are part of each CDR3. Fields, in order: V gene, J gene, CDR3 protein.

v_call: TRBV6-4; j_call: TRBJ1-2; cdr3_aa: CASSDTTYSSPNYGYTF
v_call: TRBV18; j_call: TRBJ2-7; cdr3_aa: CASSEQESYEQYF
v_call: TRBV7-2; j_call: TRBJ2-5; cdr3_aa: CASSLTQTETQYF
v_call: TRBV19; j_call: TRBJ1-2; cdr3_aa: CASTQVGGAYGYTF
v_call: TRBV7-9; j_call: TRBJ2-5; cdr3_aa: CASSAFSGESYF
v_call: TRBV6-5; j_call: TRBJ2-7; cdr3_aa: CASAGSAYEQYF
v_call: TRBV5-8; j_call: TRBJ2-7; cdr3_aa: CASSLGNGQAEQYF
v_call: TRBV7-3; j_call: TRBJ2-1; cdr3_aa: CASSLPDREQFF
v_call: TRBV30; j_call: TRBJ2-7; cdr3_aa: CAWSQGLGYGEQYF
v_call: TRBV6-5; j_call: TRBJ1-2; cdr3_aa: CASSSTSRGEGYTF
v_call: TRBV29-1; j_call: TRBJ1-3; cdr3_aa: CSVAGMAGNTIYF
v_call: TRBV30; j_call: TRBJ1-2; cdr3_aa: CAWSQERDGYTF
v_call: TRBV7-9; j_call: TRBJ2-2; cdr3_aa: CASSRSGSGIGELFF
v_call: TRBV6-5; j_call: TRBJ2-7; cdr3_aa: CASSPLTGSSYEQYF
v_call: TRBV5-4; j_call: TRBJ1-2; cdr3_aa: CASSLHYGYTF
v_call: TRBV5-5; j_call: TRBJ2-7; cdr3_aa: CASSPRSADYGQYF
v_call: TRBV4-3; j_call: TRBJ2-3; cdr3_aa: CASRGQGASDTQYF
v_call: TRBV18; j_call: TRBJ1-2; cdr3_aa: CASSLGEIYGYTF
v_call: TRBV5-1; j_call: TRBJ2-1; cdr3_aa: CASSLVLAGSYNEQFF
v_call: TRBV30; j_call: TRBJ1-2; cdr3_aa: CAWSHDRGHYGYTF
v_call: TRBV30; j_call: TRBJ1-5; cdr3_aa: CAWNKERQGERSNQPQHF
v_call: TRBV5-5; j_call: TRBJ2-5; cdr3_aa: CASSLGLADYETQYF
v_call: TRBV19; j_call: TRBJ2-2; cdr3_aa: CASTTGGLALTGELFF
v_call: TRBV18; j_call: TRBJ2-5; cdr3_aa: CASSRRETQYF
v_call: TRBV7-9; j_call: TRBJ2-1; cdr3_aa: CASSFEVRLTGDYINEQFF
v_call: TRBV30; j_call: TRBJ1-5; cdr3_aa: CAWSWGQGNQPQHF
v_call: TRBV19; j_call: TRBJ2-7; cdr3_aa: CASRVRNEQYF
v_call: TRBV6-6; j_call: TRBJ2-1; cdr3_aa: CASRESSYNEQFF
v_call: TRBV13; j_call: TRBJ2-7; cdr3_aa: CASSSSQRGSYEQYF
v_call: TRBV10-3; j_call: TRBJ2-2; cdr3_aa: CAISERVSGNTGELFF
v_call: TRBV7-2; j_call: TRBJ1-5; cdr3_aa: CASSLAGPTNQPQHF
v_call: TRBV7-9; j_call: TRBJ2-1; cdr3_aa: CASSLSGGPYNEQFF
v_call: TRBV29-1; j_call: TRBJ2-7; cdr3_aa: CSVGHTSYEQYF
v_call: TRBV2; j_call: TRBJ1-2; cdr3_aa: CASSEQGQRYTF
v_call: TRBV15; j_call: TRBJ2-3; cdr3_aa: CATRAKREGTDTQYF
v_call: TRBV27; j_call: TRBJ1-1; cdr3_aa: CASGGLQWDTEAFF
v_call: TRBV5-1; j_call: TRBJ1-5; cdr3_aa: CASSLGGIGNQPQHF
v_call: TRBV11-3; j_call: TRBJ1-2; cdr3_aa: CASTQSRQGGGYTF
v_call: TRBV12-5; j_call: TRBJ2-7; cdr3_aa: CASGLTDVSYEQYF
v_call: TRBV2; j_call: TRBJ2-5; cdr3_aa: CASKGTAQETQYF
v_call: TRBV18; j_call: TRBJ2-3; cdr3_aa: CASSPLPGIADTQYF
v_call: TRBV30; j_call: TRBJ2-5; cdr3_aa: CAWSDSGLGETQYF
v_call: TRBV6-5; j_call: TRBJ2-7; cdr3_aa: CATFQDRRRYEQYF
v_call: TRBV5-1; j_call: TRBJ2-2; cdr3_aa: CASSLQGYSGELFF
v_call: TRBV19; j_call: TRBJ2-1; cdr3_aa: CASSPDAFYNEQFF
v_call: TRBV11-3; j_call: TRBJ2-5; cdr3_aa: CASSRSGSGETQYF
v_call: TRBV7-2; j_call: TRBJ2-7; cdr3_aa: CASSLYGVAYEQYF
v_call: TRBV7-6; j_call: TRBJ1-1; cdr3_aa: CASSPNRGPNTEAFF
v_call: TRBV29-1; j_call: TRBJ1-2; cdr3_aa: CSVVARGGVNYGYTF
v_call: TRBV6-6; j_call: TRBJ1-5; cdr3_aa: CASSYGGENQPQHF
v_call: TRBV7-9; j_call: TRBJ2-1; cdr3_aa: CASSPSGGGSEQFF
v_call: TRBV19; j_call: TRBJ1-1; cdr3_aa: CASSNRDKRNTEAFF
v_call: TRBV7-8; j_call: TRBJ2-1; cdr3_aa: CASSLEAPAPYNEQFF
v_call: TRBV5-4; j_call: TRBJ2-2; cdr3_aa: CASSLSSGRRFAGELFF
v_call: TRBV4-1; j_call: TRBJ1-2; cdr3_aa: CASSQEAGGQFSYGYTF
v_call: TRBV5-1; j_call: .; cdr3_aa: CTSSLGQELFF